Each of the 7 T cell receptor beta chains below was sequenced from the same sample in a study of blood T cells in healthy people across ages. Using a J-beta primer mix together with a sample-barcoded 5' primer, a second PCR was run for 7 to 11 cycles. One entry per CDR3 protein, called by TCRdb with MiXCR from the 5' RACE reads. There are more than 1,000,000 distinct CDR3 sequences in the sample; less than 25% occur only once, and about 0.72% lies in the top ten. These data also formed part of another study, on T cells of mothers and their children.

The sequenced sample consisted of blood. All receptors derive from a girl under 10 years old in good health.

The chain carries TRBV12-3 or TRBV12-4 and TRBJ2-5; D ambiguous. This CDR3 spans 14 amino acids. Trimming removed 2 bases from V and 4 bases from J, with 11 bases in between. The CDR3 protein is CASSLLGSTETQYF. The CDR3 DNA follows: TGTGCCAGCAGTTTACTTGGAAGCACAGAGACCCAGTACTTC.

The V call is TRBV20-1, the J call TRBJ2-5; a weak D match, TRBD2 (6 bases). The CDR3 has 15 residues. V lost 4 bases and J lost 1, with 16 bases in between. The germline CDR1 and CDR2 sequences are DFQATT and SNEGSKA (reference sequence). CDR3 in DNA: TGCAGTGCTACAAACCCAAGGGGAGGCCAAGAGACCCAGTACTTC. It translates to CSATNPRGGQETQYF.

This clonotype has more than one count but fewer than ten. This chain connects TRBV4-1 to TRBJ2-1, with TRBD2 matching over 11 bases. Germline loops: CDR1 MGHRA, CDR2 YSYEKL. Losses at the gene ends were 2 bases for V and 6 bases for J; bases not matched to a gene: 6. The CDR3 is made up of 16 amino acids. CDR3 loop: CASSQLAGGRCNEQFF. CDR3 bases: TGCGCCAGCAGCCAATTAGCGGGAGGGCGGTGCAATGAGCAGTTCTTC.

The chain links TRBV28 to TRBJ2-5; D uncertain. This CDR3 has 15 amino acids. CDR1 is MDHEN, CDR2 SYDVKM, per germline. V was trimmed by 3 bases and J by 4 bases, leaving 15 bases between them. The CDR3 sequence: CASSFEGLPSETQYF. DNA for the CDR3: TGTGCCAGCAGTTTTGAAGGCCTACCTTCAGAGACCCAGTACTTC.

The chain couples TRBV28 to TRBJ1-1; D uncertain. The length of the CDR3 is 13 residues. V was pared by 3 bases and J by 5 bases, with 10 bases between. Per the germline V gene, CDR1 is MDHEN and CDR2 is SYDVKM. Here the CDR3 reads CASSFPPRTEAFF. CDR3 bases: TGTGCCAGCAGTTTTCCCCCTAGGACTGAAGCTTTCTTT.

This chain links TRBV4-1 with TRBJ2-5; the D gene is possibly TRBD2 (5 bases). In germline, CDR1 is MGHRA, CDR2 YSYEKL. The V end lost 0 bases, the J end lost 5 bases, and 16 bases lay between the germline ends. CDR3 length equals 16 residues. Written as DNA, the CDR3 is TGCGCCAGCAGCCAAGATCTTAACTCGGAGGTGGAGACCCAGTACTTC. This translates into CASSQDLNSEVETQYF.

This clonotype was seen a few times. V is TRBV6-5 and J is TRBJ1-3; a possible D gene is TRBD1 (6 bases). The CDR3 runs to 16 residues. CDR1 and CDR2 (germline): MNHEY, SVGAGI. V was shortened by 0 bases and J by 4 bases, with 13 bases between the two germline ends. The CDR3, as DNA: TGTGCCAGCAGTTACTCGCGGGGGGCATTGGGAAACACCATATATTTT. Amino acids: CASSYSRGALGNTIYF.